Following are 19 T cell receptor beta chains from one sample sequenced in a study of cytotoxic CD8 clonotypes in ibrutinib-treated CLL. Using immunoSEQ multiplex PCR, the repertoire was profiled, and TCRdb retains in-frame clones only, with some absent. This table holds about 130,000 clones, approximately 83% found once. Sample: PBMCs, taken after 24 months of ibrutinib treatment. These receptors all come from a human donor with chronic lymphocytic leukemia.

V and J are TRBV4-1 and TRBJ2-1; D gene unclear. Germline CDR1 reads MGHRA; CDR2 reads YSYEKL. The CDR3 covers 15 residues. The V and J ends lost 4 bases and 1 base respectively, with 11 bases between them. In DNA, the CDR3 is TGCGCCAGCAGCCTCGGCGGATTTTCCTACAATGAGCAGTTCTTC. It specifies CASSLGGFSYNEQFF.

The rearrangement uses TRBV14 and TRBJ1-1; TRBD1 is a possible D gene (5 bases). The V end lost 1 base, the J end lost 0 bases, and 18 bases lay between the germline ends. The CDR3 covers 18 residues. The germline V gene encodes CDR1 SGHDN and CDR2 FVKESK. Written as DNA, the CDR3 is TGTGCCAGCAGCCAAGTATTTTTGACAGAAGGGATGAACACTGAAGCTTTCTTT. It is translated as CASSQVFLTEGMNTEAFF.

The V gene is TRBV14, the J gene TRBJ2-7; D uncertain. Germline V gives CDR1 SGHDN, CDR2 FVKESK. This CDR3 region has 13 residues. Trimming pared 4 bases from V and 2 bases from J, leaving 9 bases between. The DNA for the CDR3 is TGTGCCAGCAGCCTCGGTGACCCCTACGAGCAGTACTTC. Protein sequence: CASSLGDPYEQYF.

CDR3 coding DNA: TGCGCCAGCAGCCAAACGGTTAGCGGGAGCACAGATACGCAGTATTTT. Translating gives CASSQTVSGSTDTQYF. The gene calls are TRBV4-1 and TRBJ2-3; 7 bases agree with TRBD2. Germline V CDR1 and CDR2: MGHRA, YSYEKL. J gave up 0 bases and V 2 bases, and 5 bases lay outside the gene matches. The CDR3 length is 16 residues.

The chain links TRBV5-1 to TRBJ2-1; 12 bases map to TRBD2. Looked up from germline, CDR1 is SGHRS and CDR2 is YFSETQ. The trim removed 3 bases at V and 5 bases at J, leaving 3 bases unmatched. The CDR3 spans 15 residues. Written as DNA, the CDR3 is TGCGCCAGCAGCTCAGGACTAGCGGGGAACAATGAGCAGTTCTTC. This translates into CASSSGLAGNNEQFF.

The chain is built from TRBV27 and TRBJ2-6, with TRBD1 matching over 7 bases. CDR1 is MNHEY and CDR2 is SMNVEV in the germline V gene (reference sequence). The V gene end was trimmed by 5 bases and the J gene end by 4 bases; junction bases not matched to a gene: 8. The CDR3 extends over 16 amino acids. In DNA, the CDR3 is TGTGCCAGCAGTCCGACAGGGAGTAAGGGGGCCAACGTCCTGACTTTC. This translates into CASSPTGSKGANVLTF.

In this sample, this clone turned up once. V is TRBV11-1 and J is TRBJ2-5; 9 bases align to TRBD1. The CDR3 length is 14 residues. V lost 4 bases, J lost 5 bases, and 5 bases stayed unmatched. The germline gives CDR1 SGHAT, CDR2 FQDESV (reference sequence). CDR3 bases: TGTGCCAGCAGCTCGGACAGGGGTCGGGAGACCCAGTACTTC. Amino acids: CASSSDRGRETQYF.

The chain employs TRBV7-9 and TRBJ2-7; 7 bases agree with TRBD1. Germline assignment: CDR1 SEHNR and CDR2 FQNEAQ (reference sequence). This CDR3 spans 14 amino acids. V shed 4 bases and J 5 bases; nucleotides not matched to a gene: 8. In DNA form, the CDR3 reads TGTGCCAGCAGCTCCCGCAGGGGGTACGACGAGCAGTACTTC. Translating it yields CASSSRRGYDEQYF.

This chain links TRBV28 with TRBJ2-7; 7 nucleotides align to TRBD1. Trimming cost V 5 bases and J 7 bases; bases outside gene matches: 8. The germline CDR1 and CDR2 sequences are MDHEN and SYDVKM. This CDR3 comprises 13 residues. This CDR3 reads CASSHRGRREQYF. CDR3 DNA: TGTGCCAGCAGTCACAGGGGCCGACGGGAGCAGTACTTC.

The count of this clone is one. CDR3 in DNA: TGCGCCAGCAGCTTCGGGTGGGAGACCTACAATGAGCAGTTCTTC. As protein: CASSFGWETYNEQFF. This rearrangement joins TRBV5-1 to TRBJ2-1; a possible D gene is TRBD2 (5 bases). V dropped 2 bases and J dropped 2 bases, with 11 bases sitting between them. This CDR3 comprises 15 residues. The germline gives CDR1 SGHRS, CDR2 YFSETQ.

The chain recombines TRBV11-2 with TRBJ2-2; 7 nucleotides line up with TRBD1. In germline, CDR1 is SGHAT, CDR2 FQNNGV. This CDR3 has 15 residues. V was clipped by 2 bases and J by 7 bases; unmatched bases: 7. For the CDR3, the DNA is TGTGCCAGCAGCTTAAGGCAGGGGGTAGGCGGGGAGCTGTTTTTT. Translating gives CASSLRQGVGGELFF.

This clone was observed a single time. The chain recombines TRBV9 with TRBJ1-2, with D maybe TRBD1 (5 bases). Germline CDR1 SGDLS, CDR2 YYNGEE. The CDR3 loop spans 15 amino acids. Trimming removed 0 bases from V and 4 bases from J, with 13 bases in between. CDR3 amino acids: CASSVATGGLYGYTF. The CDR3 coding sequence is TGTGCCAGCAGCGTAGCTACAGGAGGGCTCTATGGCTACACCTTC. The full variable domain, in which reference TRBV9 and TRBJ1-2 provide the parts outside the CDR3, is DSGVTQTPKHLITATGQRVTLRCSPRSGDLSVYWYQQSLDQGLQFLIQYYNGEERAKGNILERFSAQQFPDLHSELNLSSLELGDSALYFCASSVATGGLYGYTFGSGTRLTVV.

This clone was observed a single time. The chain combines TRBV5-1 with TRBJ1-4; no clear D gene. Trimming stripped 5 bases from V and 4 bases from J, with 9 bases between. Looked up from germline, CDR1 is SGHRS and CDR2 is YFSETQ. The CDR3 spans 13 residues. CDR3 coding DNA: TGCGCCAGCAGTCCACCTGGTAATGAAAAACTGTTTTTT. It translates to CASSPPGNEKLFF.

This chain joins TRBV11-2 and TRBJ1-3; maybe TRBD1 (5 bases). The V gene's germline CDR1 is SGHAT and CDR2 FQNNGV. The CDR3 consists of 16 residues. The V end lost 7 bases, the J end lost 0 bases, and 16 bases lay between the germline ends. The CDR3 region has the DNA TGTGCCAGCACCCAAGCGGGGGGGAGCTCTGGAAACACCATATATTTT. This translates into CASTQAGGSSGNTIYF.

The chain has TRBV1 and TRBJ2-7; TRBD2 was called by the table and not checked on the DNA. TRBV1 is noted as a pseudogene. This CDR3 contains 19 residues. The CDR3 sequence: CTSSHGGRAFRRNSYEQYF. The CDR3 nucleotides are TGCACCAGCAGCCACGGCGGGAGGGCTTTCAGACGGAACTCCTACGAGCAGTACTTC.

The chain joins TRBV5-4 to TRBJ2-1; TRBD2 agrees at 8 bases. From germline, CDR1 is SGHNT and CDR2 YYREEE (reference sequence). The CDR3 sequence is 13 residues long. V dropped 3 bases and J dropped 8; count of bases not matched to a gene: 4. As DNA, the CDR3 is TGTGCCAGCAGCTGGGGACTAGAATATGAGCAGTTCTTC. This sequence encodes CASSWGLEYEQFF.

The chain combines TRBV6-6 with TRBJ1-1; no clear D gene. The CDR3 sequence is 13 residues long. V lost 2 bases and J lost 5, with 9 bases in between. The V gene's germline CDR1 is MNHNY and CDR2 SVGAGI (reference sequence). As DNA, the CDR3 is TGTGCCAGCAGTTACGGCGCCCAGACTGAAGCTTTCTTT. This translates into CASSYGAQTEAFF.

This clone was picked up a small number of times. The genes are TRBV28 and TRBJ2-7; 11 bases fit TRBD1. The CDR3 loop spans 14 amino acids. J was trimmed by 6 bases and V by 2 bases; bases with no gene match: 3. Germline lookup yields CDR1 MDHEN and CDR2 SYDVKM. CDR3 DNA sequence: TGTGCCAGCAGTTTAGGGACAGGGGGGGGCGAGCAGTACTTC. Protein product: CASSLGTGGGEQYF.

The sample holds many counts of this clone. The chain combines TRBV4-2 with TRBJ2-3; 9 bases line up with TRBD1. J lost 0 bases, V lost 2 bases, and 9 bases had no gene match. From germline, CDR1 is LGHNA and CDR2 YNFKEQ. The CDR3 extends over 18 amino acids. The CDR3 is CASSQRDRVYVSTDTQYF. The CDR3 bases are TGTGCCAGCAGCCAACGGGACAGGGTGTATGTTAGCACAGATACGCAGTATTTT.